This record concerns one T cell receptor beta chain sequence. J lost 2 bases, V lost 2 bases, and 5 bases had no gene match. This CDR3 has 15 residues. The V gene's germline CDR1 is SGHDT and CDR2 YYEEEE. The table came from immunoSEQ multiplex PCR; TCRdb's copy has only in-frame clones and leaves some out. This sample yields roughly 160,000 clones, of which about 87% are seen a single time; 0.58% belongs to the top ten. The data were taken from a study of blood T cell repertoires in COVID-19. Overall study context: Both acute and convalescent COVID-19 samples were obtained from the United States, Italy and Spain. T cells, B-cell-depleted T cells, or PBMCs supplied cDNA or gDNA.

The source is a man between 60 and 70 years old with COVID-19, enrolled during active disease. The chain has TRBV5-6 and TRBJ2-3, with 7 bases aligning to TRBD1. The sample taken for sequencing was peripheral blood. The CDR3 DNA follows: TGTGCCAGCAGCTTTAAGGGGGCGGCCACAGATACGCAGTATTTT. Translation gives CASSFKGAATDTQYF.